The 14 T cell receptor beta chains below were found in one sample sequenced in a study of T-cell memory formation after mild COVID-19. TCRdb processed the 5' RACE reads anew with MiXCR; each CDR3 protein has one entry. The data show roughly 350,000 distinct CDR3 sequences, around 20% seen once. The sequenced sample consisted of PBMCs or a T cell subset sorted from them (not recorded which). The receptors originated from an adult woman who had mild COVID-19 (a few samples of this study predate the infection). Cell type and time point are not known.

The gene calls are TRBV10-3 and TRBJ2-3; 10 nucleotides align to TRBD2. J lost 3 bases, V lost 2 bases, and 11 bases had no gene match. The CDR3 consists of 18 residues. Germline loops: CDR1 ENHRY, CDR2 SYGVKD. CDR3 DNA: TGTGCCATCAGTGAGAGTAAGGGAAGCGGGAGGGGAACAGATACGCAGTATTTT. This translates into CAISESKGSGRGTDTQYF.

This clonotype has ten or more counts. The chain combines TRBV5-5 with TRBJ2-2; D uncertain. Germline CDR1 and CDR2: SGHKS and YYEKEE (reference sequence). V lost 5 bases and J 3 bases, leaving 8 bases between the germline ends. This CDR3 region has 13 residues. The CDR3 spells CASSPGYTGELFF. DNA for the CDR3: TGTGCCAGCAGTCCAGGTTACACCGGGGAGCTGTTTTTT.

The rearrangement joins TRBV7-3 to TRBJ2-5; TRBD1 or TRBD2 may be the D gene (5 bases each). Germline loops: CDR1 SGHTA, CDR2 FQGTGA. V was pared by 5 bases and J by 9 bases, with 16 bases between. CDR3 length equals 13 residues. CDR3 protein: CASSPGPVGAQYF. Here the CDR3 DNA reads TGTGCCAGCAGCCCGGGACCCGTGGGGGCCCAGTACTTC.

The chain employs TRBV11-3 and TRBJ2-1; no clear D. V lost 0 bases to trimming and J lost 5 bases, with 8 bases between them. The CDR3 is made up of 14 amino acids. Germline V gives CDR1 SGHNT, CDR2 YENEEA. In DNA form, the CDR3 reads TGTGCCAGCAGCTTAGACAACCTTGACAATGAGCAGTTCTTC. Translating it yields CASSLDNLDNEQFF. The full variable domain, its missing parts supplied by reference TRBV11-3 and TRBJ2-1, is EAGVVQSPRYKIIEKKQPVAFWCNPISGHNTLYWYLQNLGQGPELLIRYENEEAVDDSQLPKDRFSAERLKGVDSTLKIQPAELGDSAVYLCASSLDNLDNEQFFGPGTRLTVL.

This chain connects TRBV7-9 to TRBJ2-2; D unresolved. V was clipped by 5 bases and J by 6 bases, with 7 bases between them. Germline V gene sequence: CDR1 SEHNR, CDR2 FQNEAQ (reference sequence). CDR3 length equals 12 residues. The CDR3 reads CASSNAPGELFF. The CDR3 coding sequence is TGTGCCAGCAGCAACGCCCCCGGGGAGCTGTTTTTT.

This clonotype was seen just once. J is TRBJ1-1 and V is TRBV7-9, with TRBD1 matching 10 bases. Germline V lookup: CDR1 SEHNR, CDR2 FQNEAQ (reference sequence). The CDR3 is made up of 15 amino acids. J was trimmed by 5 bases and V by 4 bases; bases with no gene match: 7. CDR3 loop: CASSSDDRGHTEAFF. The DNA for the CDR3 is TGTGCCAGCAGCTCAGACGACAGGGGGCATACTGAAGCTTTCTTT. The full variable domain, completed using reference TRBV7-9 and TRBJ1-1, is DTGVSQNPRHKITKRGQNVTFRCDPISEHNRLYWYRQTLGQGPEFLTYFQNEAQLEKSRLLSDRFSAERPKGSFSTLEIQRTEQGDSAMYLCASSSDDRGHTEAFFGQGTRLTVV.

This chain connects TRBV5-5 to TRBJ2-7, with D possibly being TRBD1 or TRBD2 (5 bases each). V was trimmed by 4 bases and J by 3 bases, leaving 17 bases between them. The CDR3 has 15 amino acids. The germline gives CDR1 SGHKS, CDR2 YYEKEE (reference sequence). The CDR3 DNA is TGTGCCAGCAGCCTCTCCGGGACGGGTATCTACGAGCAGTACTTC. Protein sequence: CASSLSGTGIYEQYF. Full variable domain (missing parts from reference TRBV5-5 and TRBJ2-7): DAGVTQSPTHLIKTRGQQVTLRCSPISGHKSVSWYQQVLGQGPQFIFQYYEKEERGRGNFPDRFSARQFPNYSSELNVNALLLGDSALYLCASSLSGTGIYEQYFGPGTRLTVT.

This clonotype was recorded once. The rearrangement uses TRBV4-1 and TRBJ2-1; a possible D gene is TRBD2 (7 bases). Germline V gene lookup returns CDR1 MGHRA and CDR2 YSYEKL. With 3 bases removed from V and 0 bases from J, the gap between germline ends came to 12 bases. The CDR3 sequence is 16 residues long. CDR3 coding DNA: TGCGCCAGCAGCCAGACGGCGGGGGCCTCCTACAATGAGCAGTTCTTC. This sequence encodes CASSQTAGASYNEQFF.

V usage is TRBV6-5 and J usage is TRBJ2-7, with D possibly matching TRBD2 (5 bases). The CDR3 spans 16 residues. Trimming removed 0 bases at V and 2 bases at J, with 14 bases between. Germline CDR1 is MNHEY and CDR2 is SVGAGI. The DNA of the CDR3 is TGTGCCAGCAGTTACTCATTATATGCGGGCCCCTACGAGCAGTACTTC. Protein: CASSYSLYAGPYEQYF.

This clonotype showed up just a few times. The rearrangement joins TRBV27 to TRBJ1-1; D remains unclear. Looked up from germline, CDR1 is MNHEY and CDR2 is SMNVEV (reference sequence). Trimming left V 0 bases short and J 3 bases short, with 5 bases between. This CDR3 has 13 amino acids. The CDR3 is CASSLSADTEAFF. The CDR3 DNA follows: TGTGCCAGCAGTTTATCTGCTGACACTGAAGCTTTCTTT.

This chain joins TRBV29-1 and TRBJ1-2; D is perhaps TRBD1 (5 bases). The CDR3 spans 18 residues. Germline V gives CDR1 SQVTM, CDR2 ANQGSEA. Trimming shortened V by 0 bases and J by 4 bases, and 24 bases separated the two germline ends. CDR3 DNA sequence: TGCAGCGTTGAAGATCGCGTCAGGGAAGTGGGTTCGGGCTATGGCTACACCTTC. Its translation: CSVEDRVREVGSGYGYTF.

Worth noting for this clonotype: This could be a read error, since a much larger clone is one nucleotide away. The CDR3 does not close with the conserved phenylalanine or tryptophan, likely indicating a read error. The rearrangement uses TRBV4-3 and TRBJ2-3; D is perhaps TRBD2 (6 bases). Germline CDR1 LGHNA, CDR2 YSLEER. V lost 4 bases and J lost 3, with 14 bases in between. This CDR3 has 15 residues. CDR3 residues: CASSRGGIKTDTQYS. The CDR3 DNA sequence: TGCGCCAGCAGCCGGGGCGGGATCAAGACAGATACGCAGTATTCT.

This clonotype was seen more than once but under ten times. The genes are TRBV7-2 and TRBJ2-2; unclear D gene. Germline V gene sequence: CDR1 SGHTA, CDR2 FQGNSA. V was pared by 4 bases and J by 9 bases, with 15 bases between. The CDR3 runs 14 residues. The CDR3: CASSWVGSTRELFF. CDR3 nucleotide sequence: TGTGCCAGCAGCTGGGTCGGTAGCACAAGGGAGCTGTTTTTT.

This rearrangement joins TRBV7-9 to TRBJ2-7, with 11 bases that match TRBD1. This CDR3 spans 16 amino acids. The germline gives CDR1 SEHNR, CDR2 FQNEAQ (reference sequence). Germline trimming cut 5 bases from V and 7 bases from J; bases unmatched to any gene: 13. CDR3 DNA: TGTGCCAGCAGCCGAACGACAGGGACAGGGGGGGAGGAGCAGTACTTC. As protein: CASSRTTGTGGEEQYF.